This T cell receptor beta chain was observed in a study of early T cells in non-severe SARS-CoV-2 infection. Study background: Chains from this unsorted whole-blood bulk RNA could not be paired. General study findings and limits: VDJdb matching, biased toward anti-spike CD8 responses, missed private and CD4 specificities.

V lost 8 bases, J lost 0 bases, and 10 bases lay in between. Germline V gene data show CDR1 as SQVTM and CDR2 as ANQGSEA. The CDR3 spans 12 residues. This clonotype has a count of ten or more. Antigen unknown. Unique molecular identifiers tagged individual cDNA molecules. TCRdb recomputed calls from the 5' RACE reads with MiXCR, one row per CDR3 protein. The repertoire holds tens of thousands of distinct CDR3 sequences, with about 4.9% as singletons. This clonotype was obtained from an adult who was a healthcare worker with PCR-confirmed SARS-CoV-2 infection or an uninfected control (not recorded which). Sequencing used whole blood. The rearrangement links TRBV29-1 to TRBJ1-1; D gene uncertain. The CDR3 is CSTGRMNTEAFF. CDR3 bases: TGCAGCACTGGGAGGATGAACACTGAAGCTTTCTTT.